These T cell receptor beta chains were read from a single sample in a study of cytomegalovirus exposure and HLA in healthy donors. Measured with immunoSEQ multiplex PCR; TCRdb has only the in-frame clones, and not every one. The sample lists 150,000 to 200,000 clones; about three quarters were seen once. Sequenced material: PBMCs. The receptors shown here come from a woman aged 40 to 55 in good health and CMV-seropositive. Each CDR3 is given with its conserved first and last residue.

v_call: TRBV9; cdr3_aa: CASSVDGTGGSEQFF
v_call: TRBV5-6; cdr3_aa: CASSFGLAGALEETQYF
v_call: TRBV6-5; cdr3_aa: CASRPQGTGEAFF
v_call: TRBV9; cdr3_aa: CASSETLENPNTEAFF
v_call: TRBV5-4; cdr3_aa: CASSLWDRRNSPLHF
v_call: TRBV5-4; cdr3_aa: CASSLGDRVNSGANVLTF
v_call: TRBV4-3; cdr3_aa: CASSQELYRGMNEQFF
v_call: TRBV6-1; cdr3_aa: CATIVRGLNTEAFF
v_call: TRBV4-3; cdr3_aa: CASSPQAGSPYGYTF
v_call: TRBV27; cdr3_aa: CASSLTPYDNEQFF
v_call: TRBV19; cdr3_aa: CASTDRGRSETQYF
v_call: TRBV6-1; cdr3_aa: CASSDPAANYGYTF
v_call: TRBV19; cdr3_aa: CASMSRQGTEAFF
v_call: TRBV5-1; cdr3_aa: CASAQDSSGELFF
v_call: TRBV12-5; cdr3_aa: CASGPGVDEQFF
v_call: TRBV5-4; cdr3_aa: CAWRGITYEQYF
v_call: TRBV5-1; cdr3_aa: CASSLVAGDEKLFF
v_call: TRBV6-5; cdr3_aa: CASTPLGTNTEAFF
v_call: TRBV4-3; cdr3_aa: CASSQDGGRDSKNIQYF
v_call: TRBV27; cdr3_aa: CASSSGQGNQPQHF
v_call: TRBV6-4; cdr3_aa: CASSSGTGANGYTF
v_call: TRBV5-6; cdr3_aa: CASSLGQPYGYTF
v_call: TRBV5-1; cdr3_aa: CASSRGGGETQYF
v_call: TRBV19; cdr3_aa: CASRSFSGDHEQYF
v_call: TRBV2; cdr3_aa: CASGDRGHEQYF
v_call: TRBV5-1; cdr3_aa: CASGGTSGGDTQYF
v_call: TRBV2; cdr3_aa: CASGSQGANYGYTF
v_call: TRBV28; cdr3_aa: CASSRGQGTQPQHF
v_call: TRBV11-2; cdr3_aa: CASNWGSSSYEQYF
v_call: TRBV10-2; cdr3_aa: CASSEGGYRGATNEKLFF
v_call: TRBV2; cdr3_aa: CASSPGTSGANEQFF
v_call: TRBV9; cdr3_aa: CASSVETSGRGEQFF
v_call: TRBV5-1; cdr3_aa: CASSLWSPQHF
v_call: TRBV6-5; cdr3_aa: CASSYSQSLSYEQYF
v_call: TRBV7-2; cdr3_aa: CASSLTSGGSSYEQYF